These 26 T cell receptor beta chains share one sample of origin, sequenced in a study of regulatory T cells in long-lasting Graves disease. Through Arm-PCR of CDR3 regions and iRepertoire HTBI primers, TCR beta libraries were built. A single record per CDR3 protein comes from TCRdb applying MiXCR to the multiplex PCR reads. The sample lists around 450,000 distinct CDR3 sequences; approximately 16% were seen once. The time point: newly diagnosed GD, antithyroid drugs for less than 3 months. Making the TCR library involved RNA that had been extracted from PBMCs. The same sample was also studied in work on T cells in Graves' hyperthyroidism and ophthalmopathy.

The specimen was peripheral blood mononuclear cells (PBMCs), collected at new diagnosis, from a patient treated with antithyroid drugs. The source is a woman aged 40-49 years with Graves disease.

This clonotype has a handful of counts. The chain couples TRBV28 to TRBJ2-4, with TRBD2 identical over 15 bases. Unmatched junction bases numbered 19, after V lost 8 bases and J lost 2 bases. Germline V CDR1 and CDR2: MDHEN, SYDVKM. This CDR3 has 21 residues. CDR3 sequence reads: CASQYSVFGLAGGWTKNIQYF. DNA for the CDR3: TGTGCCAGCCAATACTCAGTGTTCGGACTAGCGGGAGGGTGGACCAAAAACATTCAGTACTTC. Drawing the rest from reference TRBV28 and TRBJ2-4, the complete variable domain is DVKVTQSSRYLVKRTGEKVFLECVQDMDHENMFWYRQDPGLGLRLIYFSYDVKMKEKGDIPEGYSVSREKKERFSLILESASTNQTSMYLCASQYSVFGLAGGWTKNIQYFGAGTRLSVL.

V is TRBV12-3 or TRBV12-4 and J is TRBJ1-1; 7 bases map to TRBD1. The CDR3 contains 15 residues. The J segment lost 3 bases and the V segment lost 8 bases, leaving 12 bases of the junction unmatched. CDR3 nucleotide sequence: TGTGCCAGCCGTGGGGTCACAGGGGACCACACTGAAGCTTTCTTT. Translation: CASRGVTGDHTEAFF.

This clonotype was counted many times. This chain links TRBV6-2 or TRBV6-3 with TRBJ2-3; the match to TRBD2 covers 11 bases. With V trimmed by 2 bases and J by 4 bases, 8 bases remained unmatched. The CDR3 length is 17 residues. CDR1 MNHEY and CDR2 SVGEGT come from the germline V gene. CDR3 in DNA: TGTGCCAGCAGTTACCGCGTGACTAGCGGGAAGGCAGATACGCAGTATTTT. Protein sequence: CASSYRVTSGKADTQYF.

The sample holds a few counts of this clonotype. This sequence joins TRBV12-3 or TRBV12-4 and TRBJ1-5; D remains ambiguous. Trimming cost V 1 base and J 5 bases, with 12 bases left between them. The CDR3 consists of 15 residues. The CDR3 coding sequence is TGTGCCAGCAGTTTAGATTTGGGGATTGATCAGCCCCAGCATTTT. This translates into CASSLDLGIDQPQHF.

This clonotype occurred many times. This sequence joins TRBV7-9 and TRBJ1-2, with D perhaps matching TRBD1 (6 bases). V lost 1 base and J lost 8, with 14 bases in between. The V gene's germline CDR1 is SEHNR and CDR2 FQNEAQ (reference sequence). This CDR3 region has 14 residues. CDR3 residues: CASSLDPGALGYTF. CDR3 DNA sequence: TGTGCCAGCAGCTTAGATCCAGGGGCTTTGGGCTACACCTTC.

This clonotype was counted at least ten times. CDR3 DNA: TGTGCCACCAGCAGAGATATTTTGGACACAGGGTTTACTAATGAAAAACTGTTTTTT. Protein product: CATSRDILDTGFTNEKLFF. V gene TRBV15 combines with J gene TRBJ1-4; D perhaps matches TRBD1 (6 bases). Germline values: CDR1 LNHNV, CDR2 YYDKDF (reference sequence). This CDR3 is 19 amino acids long. V lost 0 bases and J 2 bases, leaving 19 bases between the germline ends.

The sample holds a few counts of this clonotype. This chain links TRBV7-2 with TRBJ2-1; D unresolved. Germline CDR1 is SGHTA and CDR2 is FQGNSA. V lost 2 bases and J lost 9, with 11 bases in between. The CDR3 spans 13 residues. CDR3 DNA sequence: TGTGCCAGCAGCTTATCGAATGACCTTGAGCAGTTCTTC. Protein sequence: CASSLSNDLEQFF. The full variable domain, rest sourced from reference TRBV7-2 and TRBJ2-1, is GAGVSQSPSNKVTEKGKDVELRCDPISGHTALYWYRQSLGQGLEFLIYFQGNSAPDKSGLPSDRFSAERTGGSVSTLTIQRTQQEDSAVYLCASSLSNDLEQFFGPGTRLTVL.

This clonotype appeared many times. The J gene is TRBJ2-1, the V gene TRBV20-1, with a tentative D call TRBD2 (7 bases). CDR3 length: 16 amino acids. Deletions cut 4 bases from V and 7 bases from J, with 23 bases between. Germline loops: CDR1 DFQATT, CDR2 SNEGSKA (reference sequence). CDR3 loop: CSANSPQGGGSNEQFF. For the CDR3, the DNA is TGCAGTGCTAATTCTCCACAGGGCGGCGGGAGTAATGAGCAGTTCTTC.

This clonotype was counted ten times or more. CDR3 coding DNA: TGTGCCATCAGTGATGGAGCGGAAAGCACAGATACGCAGTATTTT. Translated, it gives CAISDGAESTDTQYF. The chain is built from TRBV10-3 and TRBJ2-3, with D possibly TRBD2 on 5 matching bases. This CDR3 contains 15 residues. V was cut by 3 bases and J by 0 bases, with 10 bases left in between. Germline V gene sequence: CDR1 ENHRY, CDR2 SYGVKD.

This clonotype was picked up many times. This chain connects TRBV20-1 to TRBJ2-3; 8 nucleotides match TRBD1. V dropped 3 bases and J dropped 2; count of bases not matched to a gene: 7. There are 15 residues in the CDR3. Germline V gene data show CDR1 as DFQATT and CDR2 as SNEGSKA (reference sequence). This chain's CDR3 is CSARTGANPTDTQYF. The CDR3 DNA reads TGCAGTGCTAGGACAGGGGCCAATCCCACAGATACGCAGTATTTT.

About this clonotype itself: A read error is possible here, since a much larger clone lies one base away. This chain links TRBV9 with TRBJ2-2; D may be TRBD1 (6 bases). The CDR3 is 14 residues long. Between the trimmed V and J ends, which lost 0 bases and 7 bases, there was a span of 10 bases. CDR1 is SGDLS and CDR2 is YYNGEE in the germline V gene. The CDR3 reads CASSVGGLSGELFF. CDR3 sequence (DNA): TGTGCCAGCAGCGTAGGGGGGCTTAGCGGGGAGCTGTTTTTT.

V and J are TRBV20-1 and TRBJ2-7, with 7 bases identical to TRBD1. CDR3 length: 14 amino acids. The germline CDR1 and CDR2 sequences are DFQATT and SNEGSKA (reference sequence). The V segment lost 3 bases and the J segment 6 bases; nucleotides outside the gene matches: 11. The CDR3 loop is CSARDTGTVSEQYF. The CDR3 coding sequence is TGCAGTGCTAGGGACACCGGGACAGTTTCCGAGCAGTACTTC.

Ten or more counts support this clonotype. The V gene is TRBV12-3 or TRBV12-4, the J gene TRBJ2-1; 10 bases line up with TRBD1. V lost 5 bases to trimming and J lost 5 bases; unmatched junction nucleotides: 9. The CDR3 runs to 16 residues. CDR3 nucleotides: TGTGCCAGCAGTGTCTCCGGGACAGGGGTCCACAATGAGCAGTTCTTC. It codes for CASSVSGTGVHNEQFF.

Ten or more counts support this clonotype. This chain uses TRBV3-1 with TRBJ1-6; D is unclear. CDR3 size: 16 residues. The V end was cut by 3 bases, the J end by 7 bases, with 16 bases between. The germline CDR1 and CDR2 sequences are LGHDT and YNNKEL (reference sequence). The chain's CDR3 is CASSQGFGSSNSPLHF. The CDR3 region has the DNA TGTGCCAGCAGCCAGGGTTTCGGGTCCTCAAATTCACCCCTCCACTTT.

This clonotype showed up just a few times. The rearrangement joins TRBV19 to TRBJ2-2; 9 nucleotides line up with TRBD1. Looked up from germline, CDR1 is LNHDA and CDR2 is SQIVND (reference sequence). This CDR3 spans 14 amino acids. V was pared by 6 bases and J by 7 bases, with 6 bases of the junction left unmatched. CDR3 in amino acids: CASRNDRGIGELFF. CDR3 sequence (DNA): TGTGCCAGTAGGAATGACAGGGGGATCGGGGAGCTGTTTTTT.

The chain recombines TRBV9 with TRBJ1-2; 7 bases are shared with TRBD1. V trimming: 0 bases; J trimming: 3 bases; junction bases outside the gene matches: 5. CDR1 and CDR2 (germline): SGDLS, YYNGEE. The length of the CDR3 is 15 residues. CDR3 sequence reads: CASSVGRDSYYGYTF. CDR3 DNA: TGTGCCAGCAGCGTAGGCAGGGACAGTTACTATGGCTACACCTTC.

This clonotype was seen ten or more times. This chain links TRBV11-2 with TRBJ2-1; D tentatively reads TRBD1 or TRBD2 (6 bases each). This CDR3 spans 13 amino acids. The ends were cut back, 2 bases at V and 11 bases at J, with 13 bases in the middle. Looked up from germline, CDR1 is SGHAT and CDR2 is FQNNGV. CDR3 region: CASSLRRDTQQFF. The CDR3 DNA is TGTGCCAGCAGCTTACGGAGGGACACCCAGCAGTTCTTC.

The chain joins TRBV6-1 to TRBJ2-3; D may be TRBD2 (5 bases). Germline values: CDR1 MNHNS, CDR2 SASEGT. CDR3 length: 17 residues. Trimming pared 5 bases from V and 1 base from J, leaving 19 bases between. The CDR3 region has the DNA TGTGCCAGCAGTACTCCAGAACTAGGTGGGGGCACAGATACGCAGTATTTT. Translating it yields CASSTPELGGGTDTQYF.

Many counts were recorded for this clonotype. This rearrangement joins TRBV7-9 to TRBJ2-7; weak D call: TRBD2 (6 bases). This CDR3 is built from 16 residues. Trimming left V 5 bases short and J 7 bases short, with 24 bases between. Germline V gene lookup returns CDR1 SEHNR and CDR2 FQNEAQ (reference sequence). CDR3 in DNA: TGTGCCAGCAGCCGGGGGACCGGGATTCGGGTCTATGAGCAGTACTTC. Protein product: CASSRGTGIRVYEQYF.

This clonotype was seen more than once but under ten times. The chain links TRBV18 to TRBJ2-2; TRBD1 aligns across 8 bases. V shed 8 bases, J shed 4 bases, and the junction held 6 bases outside the gene matches. This CDR3 region has 14 residues. CDR1 KGHSH and CDR2 LQKENI come from the germline V gene. The CDR3: CASLDRETTGELFF. Written as DNA, the CDR3 is TGTGCCAGCCTGGACAGGGAGACCACCGGGGAGCTGTTTTTT.

This clonotype appeared many times. The chain recombines TRBV27 with TRBJ2-7, with a tentative D call TRBD1 (5 bases). In germline, CDR1 is MNHEY, CDR2 SMNVEV (reference sequence). The CDR3 runs to 15 residues. V was shortened by 0 bases and J by 6 bases, with 15 bases between the two germline ends. As DNA, the CDR3 is TGTGCCAGCAGTTTATCGTTGGCCAAAAGGGGCGAGCAGTACTTC. Translation gives CASSLSLAKRGEQYF.

This clonotype showed up just a few times. Written as DNA, the CDR3 is TGCGCCAGCAGCTTGTCTTGGGGGACAGCCTACGAGCAGTACTTC. Its translation: CASSLSWGTAYEQYF. V usage is TRBV5-1 and J usage is TRBJ2-7; 7 bases align to TRBD1. Germline CDR1 and CDR2: SGHRS and YFSETQ. J was trimmed by 2 bases and V by 1 base; bases with no gene match: 6. The CDR3 covers 15 residues. The entire variable domain, with the rest obtained from reference TRBV5-1 and TRBJ2-7, is as follows: KAGVTQTPRYLIKTRGQQVTLSCSPISGHRSVSWYQQTPGQGLQFLFEYFSETQRNKGNFPGRFSGRQFSNSRSEMNVSTLELGDSALYLCASSLSWGTAYEQYFGPGTRLTVT.

This clonotype was observed a handful of times. The chain joins TRBV5-1 to TRBJ2-7; D may be TRBD2 (6 bases). V was trimmed by 7 bases and J by 0 bases, leaving 14 bases between them. CDR1 SGHRS and CDR2 YFSETQ come from the germline V gene. CDR3 length equals 14 residues. DNA for the CDR3: TGCGCCAGCCGGAGTGGCGGGGCCTCCTACGAGCAGTACTTC. It specifies CASRSGGASYEQYF.

In its sample, this clonotype was seen many times. The CDR3 nucleotides are TGCAGTGCTAGAGCCGGACTCAATTACGGTAATGAGCAGTTCTTC. Protein: CSARAGLNYGNEQFF. The chain links TRBV20-1 to TRBJ2-1; TRBD2 might be the D (5 bases). The germline V and J ends were trimmed by 1 base and 7 bases, with 17 bases remaining between them. Per germline, CDR1 DFQATT and CDR2 SNEGSKA (reference sequence). CDR3 length: 15 residues.

This clonotype was observed at least ten times. The chain couples TRBV5-6 to TRBJ2-3, with 9 bases matching TRBD2. CDR1 SGHDT and CDR2 YYEEEE come from the germline V gene. Trimming cost V 5 bases and J 3 bases; bases outside gene matches: 7. The CDR3 spans 15 residues. As DNA, the CDR3 is TGTGCCAGCAGGCGACTAGCGGAGGGGACAGATACGCAGTATTTT. This codes for CASRRLAEGTDTQYF.

This clonotype was picked up a small number of times. The chain has TRBV6-2 or TRBV6-3 and TRBJ1-5, with D possibly being TRBD1 (6 bases). Germline CDR1 MNHEY, CDR2 SVGEGT. The CDR3 length is 15 residues. Deletions cut 2 bases from V and 5 bases from J, with 13 bases between. This chain's CDR3 is CASSYDGRGYQPQHF. DNA for the CDR3: TGTGCCAGCAGTTACGACGGCAGGGGATATCAGCCCCAGCATTTT.